This T cell receptor (beta chain) was captured by sequencing in a study of OX40 agonist ivuxolimab in advanced cancers. Turning to the study itself: Males comprised 82.7% of the group, whose mean age was roughly 64 years (range 23 to 79).

The table came from immunoSEQ multiplex PCR; TCRdb's copy has only in-frame clones and leaves some out. Found here are 60,000 to 75,000 clones, around 80% of them singletons; the top ten hold around 1%. The CDR3 spans 15 residues. The V end lost 4 bases, the J end lost 4 bases, and 11 bases lay between the germline ends. Germline CDR1 reads MRHNA; CDR2 reads SNTAGT. Overall study results and limits: In general, CD8+ T cells held more expanded clones than CD4+ did, on average.

This clone has a handful of counts. What it binds is not known. The clonotype comes from an adult with an advanced solid tumor such as melanoma, head and neck, liver or kidney cancer. This rearrangement joins TRBV6-4 to TRBJ1-6, with D tentatively TRBD1 (5 bases). Sequencing was performed on CD4+ or CD8+ T cells sorted from blood, taken in a trial of the OX40 agonist ivuxolimab. This CDR3 is CASSGQFGYNSPLHF. CDR3 in DNA: TGTGCCAGCAGTGGACAGTTTGGATATAATTCACCCCTCCACTTT.